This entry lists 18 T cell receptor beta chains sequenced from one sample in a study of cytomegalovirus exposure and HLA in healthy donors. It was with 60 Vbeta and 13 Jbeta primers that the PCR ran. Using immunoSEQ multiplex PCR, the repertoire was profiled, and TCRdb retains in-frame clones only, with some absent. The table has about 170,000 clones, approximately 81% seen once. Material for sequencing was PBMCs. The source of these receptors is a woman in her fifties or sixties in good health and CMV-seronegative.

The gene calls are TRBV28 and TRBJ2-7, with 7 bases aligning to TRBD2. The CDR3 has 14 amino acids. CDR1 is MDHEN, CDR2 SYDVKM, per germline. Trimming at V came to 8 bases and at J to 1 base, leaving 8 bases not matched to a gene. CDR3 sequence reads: CASRRAGGSYEQYF. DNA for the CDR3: TGTGCCAGCCGTCGAGCCGGGGGGTCCTACGAGCAGTACTTC.

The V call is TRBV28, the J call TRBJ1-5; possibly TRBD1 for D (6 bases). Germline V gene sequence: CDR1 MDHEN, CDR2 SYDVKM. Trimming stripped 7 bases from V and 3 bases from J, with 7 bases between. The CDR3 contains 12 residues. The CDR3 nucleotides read TGTGCCAGCACAGGGGTCAATCAGCCCCAGCATTTT. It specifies CASTGVNQPQHF.

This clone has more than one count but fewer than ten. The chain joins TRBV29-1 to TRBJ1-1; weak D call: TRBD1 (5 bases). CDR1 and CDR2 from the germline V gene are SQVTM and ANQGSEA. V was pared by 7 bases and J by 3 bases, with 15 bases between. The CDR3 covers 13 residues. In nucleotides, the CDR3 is TGCAGCGGACGAACAGGCAGAGACACTGAAGCTTTCTTT. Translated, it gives CSGRTGRDTEAFF.

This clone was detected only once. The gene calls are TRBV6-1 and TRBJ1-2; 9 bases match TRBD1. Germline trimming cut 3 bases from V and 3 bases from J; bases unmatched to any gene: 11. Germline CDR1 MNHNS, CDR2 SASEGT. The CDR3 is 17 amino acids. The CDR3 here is CASSDNQPGQGDYGYTF. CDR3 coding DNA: TGTGCCAGCAGTGACAACCAACCGGGACAGGGAGACTATGGCTACACCTTC.

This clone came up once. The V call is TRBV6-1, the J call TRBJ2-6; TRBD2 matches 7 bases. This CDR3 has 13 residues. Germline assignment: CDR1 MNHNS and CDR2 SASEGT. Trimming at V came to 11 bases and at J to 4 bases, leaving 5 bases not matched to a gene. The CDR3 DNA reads TGTGCCGGGCGGGGGTCCGGGGCCAACGTCCTGACTTTC. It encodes CAGRGSGANVLTF.

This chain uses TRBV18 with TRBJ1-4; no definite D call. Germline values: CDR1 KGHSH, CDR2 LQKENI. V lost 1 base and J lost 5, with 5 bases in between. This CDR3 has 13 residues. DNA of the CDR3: TGTGCCAGCTCACCACTCTCCAATGAAAAACTGTTTTTT. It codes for CASSPLSNEKLFF.

The CDR3 sequence: CASSTARADEQYF. CDR3 nucleotides: TGTGCCAGTAGTACGGCCAGGGCGGACGAGCAGTACTTC. The chain carries TRBV19 and TRBJ2-7; D possibly corresponds to TRBD1 (5 bases). From germline, CDR1 is LNHDA and CDR2 SQIVND (reference sequence). The CDR3 loop spans 13 amino acids. V shed 4 bases and J shed 5 bases, with 12 bases lying between them.

CDR3 DNA sequence: TGTGCCAGCAGCTCCCGAGGGGGGCCCCAGCATTTT. This translates into CASSSRGGPQHF. The chain has TRBV11-2 and TRBJ1-5; D perhaps matches TRBD1 (6 bases). V was cut by 4 bases and J by 9 bases, with 10 bases left in between. The CDR3 is 12 amino acids. Germline V gene sequence: CDR1 SGHAT, CDR2 FQNNGV.

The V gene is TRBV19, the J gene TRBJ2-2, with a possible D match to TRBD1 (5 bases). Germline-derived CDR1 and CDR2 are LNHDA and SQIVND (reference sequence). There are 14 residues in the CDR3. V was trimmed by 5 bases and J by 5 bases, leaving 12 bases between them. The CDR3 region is CASSQQGETGELFF. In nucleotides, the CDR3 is TGTGCCAGTAGTCAGCAGGGTGAAACCGGGGAGCTGTTTTTT. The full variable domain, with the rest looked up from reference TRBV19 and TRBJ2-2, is DGGITQSPKYLFRKEGQNVTLSCEQNLNHDAMYWYRQDPGQGLRLIYYSQIVNDFQKGDIAEGYSVSREKKESFPLTVTSAQKNPTAFYLCASSQQGETGELFFGEGSRLTVL.

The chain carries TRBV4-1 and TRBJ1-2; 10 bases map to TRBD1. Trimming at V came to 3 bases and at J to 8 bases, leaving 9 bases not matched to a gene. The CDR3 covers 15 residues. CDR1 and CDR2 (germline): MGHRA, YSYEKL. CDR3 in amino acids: CASSQDDRGQGGYTF. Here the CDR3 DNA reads TGCGCCAGCAGCCAGGATGACAGGGGGCAAGGAGGCTACACCTTC.

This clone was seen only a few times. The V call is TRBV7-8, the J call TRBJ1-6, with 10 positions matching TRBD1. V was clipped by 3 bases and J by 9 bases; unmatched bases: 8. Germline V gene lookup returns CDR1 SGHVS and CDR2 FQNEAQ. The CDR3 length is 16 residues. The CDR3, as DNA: TGTGCCAGCAGCTTCGGGACAGGGGATGGGACTTCACCCCTCCACTTT. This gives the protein CASSFGTGDGTSPLHF.

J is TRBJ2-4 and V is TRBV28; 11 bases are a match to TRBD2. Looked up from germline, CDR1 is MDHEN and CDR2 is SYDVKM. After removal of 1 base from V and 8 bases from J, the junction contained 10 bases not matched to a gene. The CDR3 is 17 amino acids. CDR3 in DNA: TGTGCCAGCAGTTTATCGGGGGCTAGCGGGAGGAGGTACATTCAGTACTTC. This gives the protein CASSLSGASGRRYIQYF.

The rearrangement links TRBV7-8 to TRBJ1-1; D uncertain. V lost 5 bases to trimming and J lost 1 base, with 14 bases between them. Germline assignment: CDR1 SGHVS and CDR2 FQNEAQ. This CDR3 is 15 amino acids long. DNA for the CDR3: TGTGCCAGCAGCAGAGATCGACAAAGGAACACTGAAGCTTTCTTT. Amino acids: CASSRDRQRNTEAFF. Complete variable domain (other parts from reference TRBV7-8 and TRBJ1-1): GAGVSQSPRYKVAKRGQDVALRCDPISGHVSLFWYQQALGQGPEFLTYFQNEAQLDKSGLPSDRFFAERPEGSVSTLKIQRTQQEDSAVYLCASSRDRQRNTEAFFGQGTRLTVV.

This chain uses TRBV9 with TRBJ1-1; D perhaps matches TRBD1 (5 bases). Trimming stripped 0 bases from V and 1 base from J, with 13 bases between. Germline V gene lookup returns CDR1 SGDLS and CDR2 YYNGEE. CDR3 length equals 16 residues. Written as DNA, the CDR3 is TGTGCCAGCAGCGTAGAAGGACAACTCAAGAACACTGAAGCTTTCTTT. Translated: CASSVEGQLKNTEAFF.

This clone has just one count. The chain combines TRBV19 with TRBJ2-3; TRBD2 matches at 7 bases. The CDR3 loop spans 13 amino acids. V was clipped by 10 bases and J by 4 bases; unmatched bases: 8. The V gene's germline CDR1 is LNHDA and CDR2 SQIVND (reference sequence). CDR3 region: CATTGGVADTQYF. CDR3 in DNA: TGTGCCACCACGGGGGGAGTGGCAGATACGCAGTATTTT.

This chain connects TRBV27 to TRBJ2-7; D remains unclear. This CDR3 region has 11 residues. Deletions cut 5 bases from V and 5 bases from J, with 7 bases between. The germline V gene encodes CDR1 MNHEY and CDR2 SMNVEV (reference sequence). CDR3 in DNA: TGTGCCAGCAGTATCCGTAACGAGCAGTACTTC. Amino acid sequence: CASSIRNEQYF.

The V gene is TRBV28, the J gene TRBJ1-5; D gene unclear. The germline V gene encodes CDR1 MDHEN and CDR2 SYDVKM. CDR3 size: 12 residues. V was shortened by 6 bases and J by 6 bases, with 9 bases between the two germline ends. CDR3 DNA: TGTGCCAGCAGCCGGGTGGGTCAGCCCCAGCATTTT. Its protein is CASSRVGQPQHF.

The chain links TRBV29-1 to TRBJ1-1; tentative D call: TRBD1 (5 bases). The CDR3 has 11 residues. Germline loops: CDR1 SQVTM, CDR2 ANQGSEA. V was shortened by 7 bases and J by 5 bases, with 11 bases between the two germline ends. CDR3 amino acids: CSGGAGTEAFF. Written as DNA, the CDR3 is TGCAGCGGAGGGGCGGGGACTGAAGCTTTCTTT. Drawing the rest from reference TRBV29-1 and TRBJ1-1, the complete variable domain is SAVISQKPSRDICQRGTSLTIQCQVDSQVTMMFWYRQQPGQSLTLIATANQGSEATYESGFVIDKFPISRPNLTFSTLTVSNMSPEDSSIYLCSGGAGTEAFFGQGTRLTVV.